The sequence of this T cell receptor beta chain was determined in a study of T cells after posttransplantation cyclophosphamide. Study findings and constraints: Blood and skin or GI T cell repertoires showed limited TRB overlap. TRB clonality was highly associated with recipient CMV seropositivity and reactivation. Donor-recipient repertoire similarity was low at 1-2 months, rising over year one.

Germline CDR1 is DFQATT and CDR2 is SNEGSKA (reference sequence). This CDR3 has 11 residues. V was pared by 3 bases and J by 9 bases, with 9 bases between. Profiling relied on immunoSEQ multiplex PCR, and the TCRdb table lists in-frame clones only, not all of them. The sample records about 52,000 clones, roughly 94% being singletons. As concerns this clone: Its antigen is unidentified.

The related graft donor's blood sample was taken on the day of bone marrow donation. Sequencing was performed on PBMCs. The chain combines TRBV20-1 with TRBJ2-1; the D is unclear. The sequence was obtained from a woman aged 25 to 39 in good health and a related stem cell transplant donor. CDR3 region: CSASLLIEQFF. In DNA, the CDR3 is TGCAGTGCTAGCCTTCTTATTGAGCAGTTCTTC.